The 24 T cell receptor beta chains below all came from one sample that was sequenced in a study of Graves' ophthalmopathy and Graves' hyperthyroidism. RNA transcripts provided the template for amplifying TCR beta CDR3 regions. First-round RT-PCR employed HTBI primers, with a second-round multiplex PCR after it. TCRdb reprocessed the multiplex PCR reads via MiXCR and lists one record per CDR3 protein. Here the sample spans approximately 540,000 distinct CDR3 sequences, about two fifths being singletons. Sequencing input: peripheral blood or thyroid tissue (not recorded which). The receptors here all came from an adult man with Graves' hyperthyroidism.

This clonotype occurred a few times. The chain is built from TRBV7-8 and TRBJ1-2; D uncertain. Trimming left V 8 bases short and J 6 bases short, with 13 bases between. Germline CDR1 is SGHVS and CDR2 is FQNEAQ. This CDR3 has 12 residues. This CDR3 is CASSLGPDGYTF. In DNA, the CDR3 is TGTGCCAGCTCACTGGGTCCGGATGGCTACACCTTC.

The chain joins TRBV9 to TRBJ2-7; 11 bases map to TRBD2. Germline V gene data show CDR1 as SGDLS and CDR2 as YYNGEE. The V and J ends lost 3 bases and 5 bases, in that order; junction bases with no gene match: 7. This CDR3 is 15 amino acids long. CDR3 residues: CASSARETSGDEQYF. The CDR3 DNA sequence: TGTGCCAGCAGCGCGAGGGAGACTAGCGGGGACGAGCAGTACTTC.

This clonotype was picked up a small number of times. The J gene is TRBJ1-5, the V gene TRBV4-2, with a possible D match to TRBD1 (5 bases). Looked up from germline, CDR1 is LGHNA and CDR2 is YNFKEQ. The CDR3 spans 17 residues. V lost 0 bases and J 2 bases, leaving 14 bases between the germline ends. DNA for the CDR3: TGTGCCAGCAGCCAAGATCAGCCAGGGCCCGGCAATCAGCCCCAGCATTTT. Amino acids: CASSQDQPGPGNQPQHF.

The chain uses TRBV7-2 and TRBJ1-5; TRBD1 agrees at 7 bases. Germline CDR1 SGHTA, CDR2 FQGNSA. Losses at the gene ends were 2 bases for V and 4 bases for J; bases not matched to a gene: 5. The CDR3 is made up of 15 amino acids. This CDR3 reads CASSLRQGVNQPQHF. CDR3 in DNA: TGTGCCAGCAGCTTACGACAGGGTGTGAATCAGCCCCAGCATTTT.

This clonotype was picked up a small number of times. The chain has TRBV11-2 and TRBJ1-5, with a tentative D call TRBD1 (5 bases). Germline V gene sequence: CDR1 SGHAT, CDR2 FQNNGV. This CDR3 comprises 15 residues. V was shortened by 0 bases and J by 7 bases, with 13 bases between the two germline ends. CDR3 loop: CASSLEGGSGQPQHF. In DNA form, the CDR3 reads TGTGCCAGCAGCTTAGAGGGGGGAAGTGGACAGCCCCAGCATTTT.

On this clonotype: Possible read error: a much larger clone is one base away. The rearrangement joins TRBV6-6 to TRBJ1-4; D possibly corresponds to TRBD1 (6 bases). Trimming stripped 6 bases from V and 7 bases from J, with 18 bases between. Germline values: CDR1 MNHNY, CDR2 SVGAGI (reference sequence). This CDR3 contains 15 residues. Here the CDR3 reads CASSAEGGAGEKLFF. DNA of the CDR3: TGTGCCAGCAGCGCAGAGGGGGGGGCTGGTGAAAAACTGTTTTTT.

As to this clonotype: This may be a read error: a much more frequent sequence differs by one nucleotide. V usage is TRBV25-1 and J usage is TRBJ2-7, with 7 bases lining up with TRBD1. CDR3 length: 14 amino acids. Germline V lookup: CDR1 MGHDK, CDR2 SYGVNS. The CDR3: CAGSVTGTVYEQYF. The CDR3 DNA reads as TGTGCCGGCAGTGTAACCGGGACAGTCTACGAGCAGTACTTC.

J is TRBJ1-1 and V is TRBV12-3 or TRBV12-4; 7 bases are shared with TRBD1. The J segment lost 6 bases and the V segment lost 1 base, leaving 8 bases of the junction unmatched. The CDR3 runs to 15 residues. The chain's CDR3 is CASSLDRGGVAEAFF. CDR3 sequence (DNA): TGTGCCAGCAGTTTAGACAGGGGCGGAGTGGCTGAAGCTTTCTTT.

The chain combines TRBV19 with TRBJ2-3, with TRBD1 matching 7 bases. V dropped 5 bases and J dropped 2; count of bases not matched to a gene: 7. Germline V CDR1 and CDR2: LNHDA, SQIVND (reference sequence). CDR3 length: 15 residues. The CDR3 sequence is CASSSGQGDTDTQYF. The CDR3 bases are TGTGCCAGTAGTTCGGGGCAGGGGGACACAGATACGCAGTATTTT.

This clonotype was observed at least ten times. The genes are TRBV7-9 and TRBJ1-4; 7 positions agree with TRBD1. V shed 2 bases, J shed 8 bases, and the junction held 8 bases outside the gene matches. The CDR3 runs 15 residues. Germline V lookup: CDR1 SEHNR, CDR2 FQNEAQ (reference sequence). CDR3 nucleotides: TGTGCCAGCAGCTTACCAGGGACAGCGACGGAAAAACTGTTTTTT. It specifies CASSLPGTATEKLFF.

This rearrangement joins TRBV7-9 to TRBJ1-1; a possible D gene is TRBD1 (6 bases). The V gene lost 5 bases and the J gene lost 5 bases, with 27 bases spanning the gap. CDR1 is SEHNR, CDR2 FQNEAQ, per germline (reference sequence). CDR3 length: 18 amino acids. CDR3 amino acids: CASSQGLAGAAGETEAFF. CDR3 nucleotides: TGTGCCAGCAGCCAGGGACTAGCGGGAGCCGCAGGGGAGACTGAAGCTTTCTTT.

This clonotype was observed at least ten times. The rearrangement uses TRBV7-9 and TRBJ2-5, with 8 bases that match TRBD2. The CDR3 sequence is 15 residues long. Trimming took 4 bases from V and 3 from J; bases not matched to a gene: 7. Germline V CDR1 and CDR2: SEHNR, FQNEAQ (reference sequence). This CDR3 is CASSYPGGLEETQYF. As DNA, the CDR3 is TGTGCCAGCAGCTATCCGGGGGGACTAGAAGAGACCCAGTACTTC.

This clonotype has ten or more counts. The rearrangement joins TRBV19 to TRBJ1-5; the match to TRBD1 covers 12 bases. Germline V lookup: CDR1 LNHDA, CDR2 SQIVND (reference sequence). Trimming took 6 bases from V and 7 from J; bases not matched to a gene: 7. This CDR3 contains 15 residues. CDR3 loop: CASRRGTGGRQPQHF. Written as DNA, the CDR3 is TGTGCCAGTAGACGCGGGACAGGGGGCCGGCAGCCCCAGCATTTT.

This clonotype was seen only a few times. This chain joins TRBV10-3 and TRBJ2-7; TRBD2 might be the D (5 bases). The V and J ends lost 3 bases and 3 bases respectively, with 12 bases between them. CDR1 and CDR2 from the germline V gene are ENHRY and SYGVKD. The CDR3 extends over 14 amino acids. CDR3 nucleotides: TGTGCCATCAGTGACCAGGAAGGAGGCTACGAGCAGTACTTC. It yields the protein CAISDQEGGYEQYF.

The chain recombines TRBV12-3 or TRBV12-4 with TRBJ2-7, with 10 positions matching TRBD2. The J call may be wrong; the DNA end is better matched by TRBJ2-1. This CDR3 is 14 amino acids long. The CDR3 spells CASRIAGGYNEQFF. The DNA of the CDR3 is TGTGCCAGCAGGATAGCGGGAGGATACAATGAGCAGTTCTTC.

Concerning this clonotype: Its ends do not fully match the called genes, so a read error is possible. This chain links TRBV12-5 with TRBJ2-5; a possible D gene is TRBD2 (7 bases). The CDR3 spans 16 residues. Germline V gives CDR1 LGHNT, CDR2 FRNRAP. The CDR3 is CASAIPGGAHQGTQYF. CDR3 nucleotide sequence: TGTGCTAGTGCCATCCCTGGGGGGGCTCACCAAGGGACCCAGTACTTC.

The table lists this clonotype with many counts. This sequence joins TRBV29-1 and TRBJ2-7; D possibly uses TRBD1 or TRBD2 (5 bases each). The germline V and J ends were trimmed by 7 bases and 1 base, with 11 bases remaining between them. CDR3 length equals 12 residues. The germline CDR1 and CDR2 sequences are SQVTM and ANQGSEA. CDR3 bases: TGCAGCGCAGGGACGTTATCCTACGAGCAGTACTTC. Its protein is CSAGTLSYEQYF.

The CDR3 sequence is CASSEGHHTDTQYF. The CDR3 DNA is TGTGCCAGCAGTGAGGGACACCACACAGATACGCAGTATTTT. V usage is TRBV6-4 and J usage is TRBJ2-3, with a weak D call TRBD1 (6 bases). Germline assignment: CDR1 MRHNA and CDR2 SNTAGT. The length of the CDR3 is 14 residues. Trimming left V 3 bases short and J 2 bases short, with 9 bases between.

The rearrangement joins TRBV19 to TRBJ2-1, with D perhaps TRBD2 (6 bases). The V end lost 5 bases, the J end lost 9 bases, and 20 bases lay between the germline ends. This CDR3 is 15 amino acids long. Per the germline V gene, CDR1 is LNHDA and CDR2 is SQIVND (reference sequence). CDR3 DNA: TGTGCCAGTAGTCGGAGAGGCGGAGGGGAATTTGAGCAGTTCTTC. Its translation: CASSRRGGGEFEQFF.

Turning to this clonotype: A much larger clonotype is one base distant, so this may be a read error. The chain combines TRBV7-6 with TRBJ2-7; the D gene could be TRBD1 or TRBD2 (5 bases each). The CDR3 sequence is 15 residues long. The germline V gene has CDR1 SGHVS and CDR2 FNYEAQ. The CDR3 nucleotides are TGTGCCAGCAGTTACGGTGGGGACGCAGCCTACGAGCAGTGCTTC. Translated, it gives CASSYGGDAAYEQCF.

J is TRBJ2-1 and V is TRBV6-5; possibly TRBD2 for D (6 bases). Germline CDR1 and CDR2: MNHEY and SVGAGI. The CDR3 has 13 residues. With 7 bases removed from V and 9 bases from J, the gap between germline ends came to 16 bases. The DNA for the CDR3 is TGTGCCAGCACAGCGGGTGGTGTCGCTGAGCAGTTCTTC. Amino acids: CASTAGGVAEQFF.

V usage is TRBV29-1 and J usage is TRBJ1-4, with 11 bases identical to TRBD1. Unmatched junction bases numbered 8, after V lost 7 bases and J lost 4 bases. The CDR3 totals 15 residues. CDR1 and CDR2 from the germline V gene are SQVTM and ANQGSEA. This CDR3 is CSASGGTGGNEKLFF. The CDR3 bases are TGCAGCGCATCGGGTGGGACAGGGGGTAATGAAAAACTGTTTTTT.

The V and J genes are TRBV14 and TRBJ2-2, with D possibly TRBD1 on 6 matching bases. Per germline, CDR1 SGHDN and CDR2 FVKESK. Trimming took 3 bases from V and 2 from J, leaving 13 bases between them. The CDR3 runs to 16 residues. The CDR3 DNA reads TGTGCCAGCAGCCATCACAGACAGGCAAACACCGGGGAGCTGTTTTTT. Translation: CASSHHRQANTGELFF. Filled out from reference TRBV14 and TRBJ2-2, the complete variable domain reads EAGVTQFPSHSVIEKGQTVTLRCDPISGHDNLYWYRRVMGKEIKFLLHFVKESKQDESGMPNNRFLAERTGGTYSTLKVQPAELEDSGVYFCASSHHRQANTGELFFGEGSRLTVL.

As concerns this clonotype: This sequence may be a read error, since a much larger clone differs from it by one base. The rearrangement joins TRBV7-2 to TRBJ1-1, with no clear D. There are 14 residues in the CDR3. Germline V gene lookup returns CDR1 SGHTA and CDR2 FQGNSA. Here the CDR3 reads CASSYRVEGTEALF. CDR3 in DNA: TGTGCCAGCAGTTACCGTGTGGAGGGAACTGAAGCTCTCTTT. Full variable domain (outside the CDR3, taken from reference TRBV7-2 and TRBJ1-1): GAGVSQSPSNKVTEKGKDVELRCDPISGHTALYWYRQSLGQGLEFLIYFQGNSAPDKSGLPSDRFSAERTGGSVSTLTIQRTQQEDSAVYLCASSYRVEGTEALFGQGTRLTVV.